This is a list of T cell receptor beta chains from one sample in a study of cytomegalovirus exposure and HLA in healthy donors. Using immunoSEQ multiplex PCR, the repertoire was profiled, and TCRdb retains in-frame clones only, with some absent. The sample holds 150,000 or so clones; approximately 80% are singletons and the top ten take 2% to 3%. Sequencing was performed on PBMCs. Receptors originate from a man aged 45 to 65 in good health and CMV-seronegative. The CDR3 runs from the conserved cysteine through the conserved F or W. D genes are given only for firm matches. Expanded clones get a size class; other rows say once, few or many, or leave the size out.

CDR3 DNA: TGTGCCAGCAGGAGCCTTACAGTCAATCAGCCCCAGCATTTT; CDR3 protein: CASRSLTVNQPQHF; J gene: TRBJ1-5; D gene: NA; clone size: NA; V gene: TRBV2
CDR3 DNA: TGTGCCAGCCTTGGACAGCCTAACACTGAAGCTTTCTTT; CDR3 protein: CASLGQPNTEAFF; J gene: TRBJ1-1; D gene: NA; clone size: NA; V gene: TRBV2
CDR3 DNA: TGTGCCAGCAAGCCGGGACTAGCGGGAGGGTTCACCTACGAGCAGTACTTC; CDR3 protein: CASKPGLAGGFTYEQYF; J gene: TRBJ2-7; D gene: TRBD2; clone size: NA; V gene: TRBV2
CDR3 DNA: TGTGCCACCAGCAGAGCTTCCCAGGGCACCGGGGAGCTGTTTTTT; CDR3 protein: CATSRASQGTGELFF; J gene: TRBJ2-2; D gene: NA; clone size: NA; V gene: TRBV15
CDR3 DNA: TGTGCCAGCAGCTTAGGGACAGGGATCCACGAGCAGTACTTC; CDR3 protein: CASSLGTGIHEQYF; J gene: TRBJ2-7; D gene: TRBD1; clone size: NA; V gene: TRBV7-9
CDR3 DNA: TGTGCCAGCAGGGGACAGGGAGGCAATCAGCCCCAGCATTTT; CDR3 protein: CASRGQGGNQPQHF; J gene: TRBJ1-5; D gene: TRBD1; clone size: NA; V gene: TRBV28
CDR3 DNA: TGTGCCAGCAGTTCCCTCCGGGACAGACAAGAAAAACTGTTTTTT; CDR3 protein: CASSSLRDRQEKLFF; J gene: TRBJ1-4; D gene: TRBD1; clone size: few; V gene: TRBV5-5
CDR3 DNA: TGTGCCAGCAGTTTATTGTCCGGGAATAAATATGGCTACACCTTC; CDR3 protein: CASSLLSGNKYGYTF; J gene: TRBJ1-2; D gene: NA; clone size: NA; V gene: TRBV28
CDR3 DNA: TGCGCCAGCAGTGAGAGGGAGGGACGGAACGAGCAGTACTTC; CDR3 protein: CASSEREGRNEQYF; J gene: TRBJ2-7; D gene: TRBD2; clone size: NA; V gene: TRBV10-2
CDR3 DNA: TGTGCCTGGAGTGTAGGACAGGCCATATATTTT; CDR3 protein: CAWSVGQAIYF; J gene: TRBJ1-3; D gene: TRBD1; clone size: once; V gene: TRBV30